The 18 T cell receptor beta chains below were found in one sample sequenced in a study of blood T cell repertoires in COVID-19. Produced via immunoSEQ multiplex PCR; TCRdb's table is partial and in-frame only. The sample yields hundreds of thousands of clones, just under 90% seen once. The sequenced material came from peripheral blood. Receptors originate from a woman aged 18 to 35 with acute or convalescent COVID-19.

The V call is TRBV21-1, the J call TRBJ2-7; the DNA was not compared with TRBD2, the D call given in the table. TRBV21-1 represents a pseudogene. The CDR3 consists of 16 residues. The CDR3: CASSALTTSGSYEQYF. The DNA of the CDR3 is TGTGCCAGCAGCGCCCTTACAACTAGCGGGAGCTACGAGCAGTACTTC.

The V gene is TRBV2, the J gene TRBJ1-2; D ambiguous. The germline V and J ends were trimmed by 1 base and 1 base, with 10 bases remaining between them. There are 15 residues in the CDR3. The germline CDR1 and CDR2 sequences are SNHLY and FYNNEI. The CDR3 is CASSEGQDINYGYTF. The CDR3 nucleotides read TGTGCCAGCAGTGAAGGCCAGGATATTAACTATGGCTACACCTTC.

The V gene is TRBV4-1, the J gene TRBJ1-1; a possible D gene is TRBD1 (6 bases). The CDR3 runs to 12 residues. Germline CDR1 and CDR2: MGHRA and YSYEKL. V lost 6 bases and J 7 bases, leaving 12 bases between the germline ends. Written as DNA, the CDR3 is TGCGCCAGCAGGAGCGGGGGGCATGAAGCTTTCTTT. It specifies CASRSGGHEAFF.

The chain recombines TRBV5-1 with TRBJ2-1; D might be TRBD1 (6 bases). This CDR3 spans 15 amino acids. Looked up from germline, CDR1 is SGHRS and CDR2 is YFSETQ. V lost 1 base and J lost 6, with 14 bases in between. CDR3 loop: CASSLSGGPLNEQFF. CDR3 bases: TGCGCCAGCAGCTTGAGTGGGGGCCCCCTCAATGAGCAGTTCTTC.

This clone was picked up one time. The genes are TRBV4-1 and TRBJ1-2; TRBD1 is a possible D gene (6 bases). The CDR3 extends over 14 amino acids. CDR1 is MGHRA, CDR2 YSYEKL, per germline. With 4 bases removed from V and 5 bases from J, the gap between germline ends came to 14 bases. CDR3 DNA sequence: TGCGCCAGCAGCCCTCAGGGGCCGGAGTATGGCTACACCTTC. Its translation is CASSPQGPEYGYTF.

The count of this clone is one. V gene TRBV24-1 combines with J gene TRBJ2-3, with TRBD1 as a possible D gene (6 bases). Germline V lookup: CDR1 KGHDR, CDR2 SFDVKD. V lost 4 bases and J 2 bases, leaving 12 bases between the germline ends. CDR3 size: 15 residues. Written as DNA, the CDR3 is TGTGCCACCAGTGACGCCGGACAGATCACAGATACGCAGTATTTT. Protein sequence: CATSDAGQITDTQYF.

With respect to this clone: Other DNA sequences from this sample encode an identical CDR3 as well. The rearrangement links TRBV5-4 to TRBJ1-2; unclear D gene. This CDR3 has 14 amino acids. Trimming removed 4 bases at V and 5 bases at J, with 15 bases between. Germline-derived CDR1 and CDR2 are SGHNT and YYREEE (reference sequence). CDR3 DNA sequence: TGTGCCAGCAGCCTGGGCGGGAGAGGGTATGGCTACACCTTC. It encodes CASSLGGRGYGYTF.

CDR3 loop: CASSSTGGGTEAFF. Here the CDR3 DNA reads TGCGCCAGCAGCTCGACAGGGGGTGGTACTGAAGCTTTCTTT. V and J are TRBV5-1 and TRBJ1-1; TRBD1 matches 9 bases. J lost 5 bases, V lost 3 bases, and 5 bases had no gene match. The CDR3 totals 14 residues. From germline, CDR1 is SGHRS and CDR2 YFSETQ.

The chain links TRBV7-2 to TRBJ2-6; D gene uncertain. The V end was cut by 3 bases, the J end by 3 bases, with 3 bases between. The CDR3 has 13 residues. Germline V gene sequence: CDR1 SGHTA, CDR2 FQGNSA. DNA of the CDR3: TGTGCCAGCAGCTTCTTTGGGGCCAACGTCCTGACTTTC. Its protein is CASSFFGANVLTF.

The chain is built from TRBV7-8 and TRBJ2-5, with D maybe TRBD1 (5 bases). Trimming pared 2 bases from V and 2 bases from J, leaving 9 bases between. CDR3 length equals 14 residues. Germline CDR1 reads SGHVS; CDR2 reads FQNEAQ. CDR3 amino acids: CASSLWAGQETQYF. CDR3 nucleotide sequence: TGTGCCAGCAGCTTATGGGCAGGGCAAGAGACCCAGTACTTC.

The chain recombines TRBV7-6 with TRBJ2-3; possible D gene TRBD1, 6 bases. Looked up from germline, CDR1 is SGHVS and CDR2 is FNYEAQ. The CDR3 has 16 amino acids. V dropped 5 bases and J dropped 0 bases, with 15 bases sitting between them. The CDR3, as DNA: TGTGCCAGCAGCCCCTTACAGGGATCTAGCACAGATACGCAGTATTTT. Protein: CASSPLQGSSTDTQYF.

The chain combines TRBV5-1 with TRBJ2-2; 9 nucleotides match TRBD1. Germline CDR1 reads SGHRS; CDR2 reads YFSETQ. Germline trimming cut 4 bases from V and 0 bases from J; bases unmatched to any gene: 13. The CDR3 loop spans 19 amino acids. In DNA form, the CDR3 reads TGCGCCAGCAGCGCCTCCGGGACAGGGAATCCCCCGAACACCGGGGAGCTGTTTTTT. It is translated as CASSASGTGNPPNTGELFF.

This clone appeared a single time. This chain connects TRBV7-3 to TRBJ2-2; the D is unclear. V was trimmed by 8 bases and J by 3 bases, leaving 10 bases between them. Germline V gives CDR1 SGHTA, CDR2 FQGTGA. The CDR3 contains 13 residues. CDR3 residues: CASSQTDTGELFF. The CDR3 region has the DNA TGTGCCAGCTCACAGACCGACACCGGGGAGCTGTTTTTT. Drawing the rest from reference TRBV7-3 and TRBJ2-2, the complete variable domain is GAGVSQTPSNKVTEKGKYVELRCDPISGHTALYWYRQSLGQGPEFLIYFQGTGAADDSGLPNDRFFAVRPEGSVSTLKIQRTERGDSAVYLCASSQTDTGELFFGEGSRLTVL.

This clone was picked up one time. The J gene is TRBJ1-2, the V gene TRBV20-1; the D gene is possibly TRBD1 (6 bases). The CDR3 consists of 11 residues. Per germline, CDR1 DFQATT and CDR2 SNEGSKA (reference sequence). V shed 6 bases and J shed 5 bases, with 10 bases lying between them. CDR3 loop: CSAPGAYGYTF. Written as DNA, the CDR3 is TGCAGTGCCCCAGGGGCGTATGGCTACACCTTC.

The V and J genes are TRBV2 and TRBJ1-1; D is perhaps TRBD1 (5 bases). CDR1 and CDR2 (germline): SNHLY, FYNNEI. The CDR3 contains 16 residues. V was pared by 3 bases and J by 5 bases, with 19 bases between. The CDR3 region is CASSEVELAGRTEAFF. The CDR3 DNA reads TGTGCCAGCAGTGAGGTGGAACTTGCAGGGCGGACTGAAGCTTTCTTT.

For the CDR3, the DNA is TGTGCCAGTAGTATTGGGACAGGGGAGTGGAATCAGCCCCAGCATTTT. It encodes CASSIGTGEWNQPQHF. The genes are TRBV19 and TRBJ1-5; 10 nucleotides line up with TRBD1. Trimming took 3 bases from V and 4 from J; bases not matched to a gene: 6. The CDR3 has 16 residues. Germline assignment: CDR1 LNHDA and CDR2 SQIVND (reference sequence).

J is TRBJ2-1 and V is TRBV2; 8 nucleotides line up with TRBD2. CDR1 and CDR2 (germline): SNHLY, FYNNEI. V lost 4 bases to trimming and J lost 12 bases; unmatched junction nucleotides: 2. This CDR3 is 11 amino acids long. This CDR3 is CASSALAVQFF. DNA for the CDR3: TGTGCCAGCAGTGCACTAGCGGTGCAGTTCTTC.

Details on this clone: The junction differs from germline at one of its ends, possibly a read error. The chain carries TRBV24-1 and TRBJ2-7, with a weak D call TRBD2 (6 bases). The CDR3 spans 15 residues. Looked up from germline, CDR1 is KGHDR and CDR2 is SFDVKD. The CDR3: CATSPRGGSSYEQYF. CDR3 DNA sequence: TGTGCTACCAGTCCCCGTGGGGGGTCCTCCTACGAGCAGTACTTC.